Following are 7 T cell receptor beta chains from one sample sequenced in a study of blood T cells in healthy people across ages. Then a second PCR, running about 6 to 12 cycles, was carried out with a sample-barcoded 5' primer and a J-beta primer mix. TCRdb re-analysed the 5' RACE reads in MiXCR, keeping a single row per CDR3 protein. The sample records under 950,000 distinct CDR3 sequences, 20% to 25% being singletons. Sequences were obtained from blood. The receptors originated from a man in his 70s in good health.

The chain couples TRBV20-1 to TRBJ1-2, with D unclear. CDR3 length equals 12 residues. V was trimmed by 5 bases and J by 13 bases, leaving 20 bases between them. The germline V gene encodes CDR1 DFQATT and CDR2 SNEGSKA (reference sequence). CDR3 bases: TGCAGTGCTTCAGACATCACGATCGGTGGCACCTTC. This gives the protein CSASDITIGGTF.

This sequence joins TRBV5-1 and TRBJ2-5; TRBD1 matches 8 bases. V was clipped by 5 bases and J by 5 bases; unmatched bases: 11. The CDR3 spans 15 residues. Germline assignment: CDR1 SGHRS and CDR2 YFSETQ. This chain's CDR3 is CASSFPGGRVETQYF. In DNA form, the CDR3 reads TGCGCCAGCAGTTTTCCAGGGGGCAGGGTGGAGACCCAGTACTTC.

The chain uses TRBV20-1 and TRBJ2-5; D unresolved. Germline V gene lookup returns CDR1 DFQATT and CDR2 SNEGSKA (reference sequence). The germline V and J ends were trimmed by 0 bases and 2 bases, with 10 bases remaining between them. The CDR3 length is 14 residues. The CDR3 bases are TGCAGTGCTAGAGATTTGGCAGGACAAGAGACCCAGTACTTC. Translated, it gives CSARDLAGQETQYF.

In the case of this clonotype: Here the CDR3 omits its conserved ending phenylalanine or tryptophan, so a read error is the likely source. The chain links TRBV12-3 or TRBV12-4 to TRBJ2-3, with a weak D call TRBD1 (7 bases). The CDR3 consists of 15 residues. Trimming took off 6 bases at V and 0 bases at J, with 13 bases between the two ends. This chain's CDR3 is CASREGTASTDTQYS. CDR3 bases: TGTGCCAGCAGGGAGGGGACAGCTAGCACAGATACGCAGTATTCT.

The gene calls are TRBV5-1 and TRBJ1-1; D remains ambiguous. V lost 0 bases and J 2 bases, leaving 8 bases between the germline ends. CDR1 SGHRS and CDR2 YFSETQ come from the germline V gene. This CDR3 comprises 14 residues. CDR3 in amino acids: CASSLEAGNTEAFF. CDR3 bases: TGCGCCAGCAGCTTGGAGGCAGGCAACACTGAAGCTTTCTTT.

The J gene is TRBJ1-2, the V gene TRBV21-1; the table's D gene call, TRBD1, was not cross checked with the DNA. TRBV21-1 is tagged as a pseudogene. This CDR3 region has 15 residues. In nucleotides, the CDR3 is TGTGCCAGCAGCCCCAAGGGACAGGGGAATTATGGCTACACCTTC. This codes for CASSPKGQGNYGYTF.

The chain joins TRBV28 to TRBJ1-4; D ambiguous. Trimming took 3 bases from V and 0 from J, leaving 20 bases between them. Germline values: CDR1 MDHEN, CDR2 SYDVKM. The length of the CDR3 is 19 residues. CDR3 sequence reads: CASSFGPTRRSATNEKLFF. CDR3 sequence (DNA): TGTGCCAGCAGTTTCGGTCCGACTCGCCGAAGTGCAACTAATGAAAAACTGTTTTTT.